These 18 T cell receptor beta chains share one sample of origin, sequenced in a study of blood T cell repertoires in COVID-19. Measured with immunoSEQ multiplex PCR; TCRdb has only the in-frame clones, and not every one. The table lists over 350,000 clones, roughly 91% of them singletons. Sequenced: PBMCs or T cells enriched from blood (not recorded which). The receptors originated from a woman aged 18-29 years who had recovered from COVID-19.

V is TRBV9 and J is TRBJ1-5, with a weak D call TRBD1 (6 bases). Germline values: CDR1 SGDLS, CDR2 YYNGEE. The CDR3 sequence is 15 residues long. V was trimmed by 5 bases and J by 5 bases, leaving 17 bases between them. Written as DNA, the CDR3 is TGTGCCAGCAGTCCTACTTGGGGGCAGGATCAGCCCCAGCATTTT. Translated, it gives CASSPTWGQDQPQHF.

The V call is TRBV6-5, the J call TRBJ1-1, with 7 bases identical to TRBD1. This CDR3 has 13 amino acids. Germline assignment: CDR1 MNHEY and CDR2 SVGAGI. The junction had 5 bases not matched to a gene; V was cut back by 5 bases and J by 5 bases. The CDR3 nucleotides read TGTGCCAGCAGTCCAGGGGGGCAAACTGAAGCTTTCTTT. Amino acid sequence: CASSPGGQTEAFF.

The rearrangement joins TRBV19 to TRBJ2-1; D gene uncertain. This CDR3 is built from 15 residues. Trimming left V 2 bases short and J 7 bases short, with 15 bases between. CDR1 and CDR2 from the germline V gene are LNHDA and SQIVND (reference sequence). The CDR3 region has the DNA TGTGCCAGTAGTATAATGACTTTATCGTGGAATGAGCAGTTCTTC. This gives the protein CASSIMTLSWNEQFF.

The V and J genes are TRBV2 and TRBJ1-5; D is possibly TRBD1 (5 bases). Trimming stripped 10 bases from V and 2 bases from J, with 12 bases between. The CDR3 contains 13 residues. The germline gives CDR1 SNHLY, CDR2 FYNNEI. The CDR3 DNA sequence: TGTGCCACCACCCCCAGGGGCAATCAGCCCCAGCATTTT. It yields the protein CATTPRGNQPQHF. Full variable domain (remainder filled in from reference TRBV2 and TRBJ1-5): EPEVTQTPSHQVTQMGQEVILRCVPISNHLYFYWYRQILGQKVEFLVSFYNNEISEKSEIFDDQFSVERPDGSNFTLKIRSTKLEDSAMYFCATTPRGNQPQHFGDGTRLSIL.

The V and J genes are TRBV11-2 and TRBJ1-5; TRBD1 matches at 10 bases. J gave up 5 bases and V 1 base, and 2 bases lay outside the gene matches. Germline V lookup: CDR1 SGHAT, CDR2 FQNNGV. This CDR3 spans 15 amino acids. The CDR3 DNA follows: TGTGCCAGCAGCTTAGGACAGGGGGCGTATCAGCCCCAGCATTTT. It is translated as CASSLGQGAYQPQHF.

The rearrangement links TRBV2 to TRBJ2-2, with 10 bases that match TRBD1. The V and J ends lost 6 bases and 4 bases, in that order; junction bases with no gene match: 14. Looked up from germline, CDR1 is SNHLY and CDR2 is FYNNEI. The CDR3 extends over 18 amino acids. Here the CDR3 DNA reads TGTGCCAGCAGCCTTTACCGCTCCGGGACAGGGGCCACCGGGGAGCTGTTTTTT. It is translated as CASSLYRSGTGATGELFF.

The V gene is TRBV4-1, the J gene TRBJ1-2; D possibly corresponds to TRBD1 (6 bases). The CDR3 extends over 16 amino acids. With 4 bases removed from V and 5 bases from J, the gap between germline ends came to 20 bases. Germline loops: CDR1 MGHRA, CDR2 YSYEKL. The CDR3 here is CASSPGELFMEYGYTF. CDR3 DNA sequence: TGCGCCAGCAGCCCAGGGGAATTGTTCATGGAGTATGGCTACACCTTC.

CDR3 sequence reads: CSASPRISSTEAFF. The CDR3 bases are TGCAGTGCTAGTCCCAGGATAAGCTCCACTGAAGCTTTCTTT. The chain couples TRBV20-1 to TRBJ1-1, with D hard to call. The CDR3 loop spans 14 amino acids. V was trimmed by 3 bases and J by 4 bases, leaving 15 bases between them. Germline CDR1 DFQATT, CDR2 SNEGSKA (reference sequence).

The CDR3 is CASCLRDKAQANYGYTF. The CDR3 nucleotides read TGTGCCAGCTGTCTCCGGGACAAAGCTCAAGCTAACTATGGCTACACCTTC. The rearrangement joins TRBV11-2 to TRBJ1-2; possible D gene TRBD1, 6 bases. V lost 8 bases, J lost 0 bases, and 22 bases lay in between. The length of the CDR3 is 17 residues. The germline V gene encodes CDR1 SGHAT and CDR2 FQNNGV.

This sequence joins TRBV5-6 and TRBJ1-1; D gene ambiguous. V was trimmed by 0 bases and J by 1 base, leaving 7 bases between them. This CDR3 spans 14 amino acids. CDR1 SGHDT and CDR2 YYEEEE come from the germline V gene. The CDR3 sequence: CASSLGHQNTEAFF. The CDR3 DNA follows: TGTGCCAGCAGCTTGGGACATCAGAACACTGAAGCTTTCTTT.

The chain couples TRBV6-5 to TRBJ1-2; 10 bases agree with TRBD1. The junction had 10 bases not matched to a gene; V was cut back by 6 bases and J by 6 bases. Germline V gene sequence: CDR1 MNHEY, CDR2 SVGAGI. CDR3 length equals 15 residues. CDR3 coding DNA: TGTGCCAGCAGCACCCGGGACAGGGGATCCAATGGCTACACCTTC. The encoded protein is CASSTRDRGSNGYTF.

The chain carries TRBV3-1 (or the pseudogene TRBV3-2) and TRBJ1-5; possible D gene TRBD1, 5 bases. V was shortened by 0 bases and J by 9 bases, with 9 bases between the two germline ends. Germline-derived CDR1 and CDR2 are LGHDT and YNNKEL (reference sequence). This CDR3 is built from 13 residues. The CDR3 sequence is CASSQEAQGPQHF. The CDR3 region has the DNA TGTGCCAGCAGCCAAGAAGCCCAGGGGCCCCAGCATTTT.

In DNA, the CDR3 is TGTGCCAGCAGCTTACAGAACACCGGGGAGCTGTTTTTT. This codes for CASSLQNTGELFF. This chain connects TRBV5-4 to TRBJ2-2; no reliable D call. The CDR3 totals 13 residues. Germline V gene data show CDR1 as SGHNT and CDR2 as YYREEE (reference sequence). With 2 bases removed from V and 1 base from J, the gap between germline ends came to 3 bases.

This chain links TRBV20-1 with TRBJ1-1; the D is unclear. The CDR3 is 11 residues long. CDR1 and CDR2 from the germline V gene are DFQATT and SNEGSKA (reference sequence). Trimming stripped 3 bases from V and 1 base from J, with 3 bases between. The DNA of the CDR3 is TGCAGTGCTAGCCGGAACACTGAAGCTTTCTTT. It yields the protein CSASRNTEAFF.

This clone was recorded a few times. The chain recombines TRBV28 with TRBJ2-7; 7 nucleotides agree with TRBD2. This CDR3 comprises 14 residues. Germline CDR1 MDHEN, CDR2 SYDVKM. The J segment lost 2 bases and the V segment lost 3 bases, leaving 4 bases of the junction unmatched. CDR3: CASSFSGGTYEQYF. The DNA for the CDR3 is TGTGCCAGCAGTTTCTCGGGGGGAACCTACGAGCAGTACTTC.

V usage is TRBV28 and J usage is TRBJ1-5; no clear D. The CDR3 has 16 amino acids. The germline V gene encodes CDR1 MDHEN and CDR2 SYDVKM. The V end lost 2 bases, the J end lost 8 bases, and 19 bases lay between the germline ends. The CDR3 is CASSLDIMKEGKPQHF. The DNA of the CDR3 is TGTGCCAGCAGTTTAGATATTATGAAGGAGGGAAAGCCCCAGCATTTT.

The rearrangement links TRBV19 to TRBJ2-5; TRBD1 matches 9 bases. Per germline, CDR1 LNHDA and CDR2 SQIVND (reference sequence). The ends lost 5 bases at V and 9 bases at J; junction bases unmatched: 22. This CDR3 contains 18 residues. This chain's CDR3 is CASSPHRPGTGSPGAQYF. In nucleotides, the CDR3 is TGTGCCAGTAGTCCCCACAGACCCGGGACAGGGTCCCCCGGGGCCCAGTACTTC.

The CDR3 sequence is CASSRGRAETQYF. The CDR3 coding sequence is TGTGCCAGTAGTCGTGGCAGGGCGGAGACCCAGTACTTC. The V gene is TRBV19, the J gene TRBJ2-5; tentative D call: TRBD1 (5 bases). The length of the CDR3 is 13 residues. Trimming took off 5 bases at V and 5 bases at J, with 12 bases between the two ends. The V gene's germline CDR1 is LNHDA and CDR2 SQIVND (reference sequence).